The source of this TCR beta chain is a study of identifying expanded T cells in peripheral blood. Study-level findings and limits: Roughly 1.2 clones differed between technical replicates, versus roughly 16 and 20 over time. Variance in clone template counts between roughly 2-week samples significantly increased with total template count across all healthy donors.

V lost 2 bases to trimming and J lost 7 bases, with 10 bases between them. This CDR3 is built from 13 residues. The germline V gene has CDR1 SGHKS and CDR2 YYEKEE (reference sequence). With regard to this clone: Its antigen is undetermined.

Libraries were prepared by immunoSEQ multiplex PCR; TCRdb keeps only in-frame clonotypes and omits some of them. This sample carries around 130,000 clones, 86% of them seen once, and the ten largest clones take 8.4%. Sequences were obtained from blood. This chain links TRBV5-5 with TRBJ1-5, with D maybe TRBD1 (6 bases). This receptor was taken from a person aged 18 to 70 in good health. DNA of the CDR3: TGTGCCAGCAGCTTACAGGGAACACAGCCCCAGCATTTT. Its translation is CASSLQGTQPQHF. The full variable domain, with the rest looked up from reference TRBV5-5 and TRBJ1-5, is DAGVTQSPTHLIKTRGQQVTLRCSPISGHKSVSWYQQVLGQGPQFIFQYYEKEERGRGNFPDRFSARQFPNYSSELNVNALLLGDSALYLCASSLQGTQPQHFGDGTRLSIL.